The rows below give T cell receptor beta chains drawn from one sample of a study of T cells in tuberculosis. Clones were read by immunoSEQ multiplex PCR, and TCRdb kept only the in-frame ones, dropping some. Of about 37,000 clones in the sample, around 93% were seen once. The material was PBMCs, obtained at tuberculosis diagnosis. These receptors came from an adult with tuberculosis. CDR3s include the opening cysteine and the closing phenylalanine or tryptophan. The D gene is left open where the match is weak. Clone size appears in some rows only: once, few, many, or a class for an expanded clone.

TGTGCATCGGGAAGCTCTGGAAACACCATATATTTT CASGSSGNTIYF NA TRBJ1-3 NA TRBV6-5
TGCGCCAGCAGCCAAAATTTACCCCCGGGGGGTAGGGCAGATACGCAGTATTTT CASSQNLPPGGRADTQYF NA TRBJ2-3 TRBD2 TRBV4-3
TGTGCCAGCAGTCAGCGTCTGAGGACAGGGGGCTATGGCTACACCTTC CASSQRLRTGGYGYTF NA TRBJ1-2 TRBD1 TRBV27
TGTGCCAGCAGCCAACCCACAGGGGGTTACAATGAGCAGTTCTTC CASSQPTGGYNEQFF NA TRBJ2-1 TRBD1 TRBV4-2
TGCGCCAGCAGCCAAGATAAGACAGGCAGCACAGATACGCAGTATTTT CASSQDKTGSTDTQYF NA TRBJ2-3 NA TRBV4-3
TGCGCCAGCAGCCTTACGGGACAGGAAGCCAAAAACATTCAGTACTTC CASSLTGQEAKNIQYF NA TRBJ2-4 TRBD1 TRBV4-1
TGTGCCAGCAGCGAACCCCCCCCCGCAGGGTGGGCTTTCTTT CASSEPPPAGWAFF NA TRBJ1-1 NA TRBV28
TGTGCCACCAGCAGAGATCGGGAGCGGGGGCCCTACAATGAGCAGTTCTTC CATSRDRERGPYNEQFF NA TRBJ2-1 TRBD2 TRBV15
TGTGCCAGCAGTTTAGGGACAACCCGGGGTTCACCCCTCCACTTT CASSLGTTRGSPLHF NA TRBJ1-6 NA TRBV28
TGTGCCAGCAGCCCTCTGGGGGCGGGCGAGCAGTTCTTC CASSPLGAGEQFF NA TRBJ2-1 NA TRBV9
TGCAGCGTTGATTTTAGACTAGCGGGCGACAATGAGCAGTTCTTC CSVDFRLAGDNEQFF NA TRBJ2-1 TRBD2 TRBV29-1
TGTGCCAGCAGCCAAGGCCGAGATCCTAACTATGGCTACACCTTC CASSQGRDPNYGYTF few TRBJ1-2 NA TRBV4-2
TGTGCCAGCAGTGAATATCGGCAGGGCAGCAGCTCCTACAATGAGCAGTTCTTC CASSEYRQGSSSYNEQFF NA TRBJ2-1 NA TRBV25-1
TGTGCCAGCACTAAGGGGCGGACAGGGTTGGGCTACACCTTC CASTKGRTGLGYTF NA TRBJ1-2 TRBD1 TRBV6-1
TGTGCCTGGAGCAGGGCGGATCAGCCCCAGCATTTT CAWSRADQPQHF NA TRBJ1-5 NA TRBV30
TGCGCCAGCAGCGTAGGACTAGCGGGGGGAACCGGGGAGCTGTTTTTT CASSVGLAGGTGELFF NA TRBJ2-2 TRBD2 TRBV5-1
TGTGCCAGCAGTCGGAGGTACTATGGCTACACCTTC CASSRRYYGYTF NA TRBJ1-2 NA TRBV13
TGCAGCGTGGGGACAGGGGGCAACGGGGATCAGCCCCAGCATTTT CSVGTGGNGDQPQHF NA TRBJ1-5 TRBD1 TRBV29-1
TGTGCCAGCAGTGAAATACAGGGGCTGCTTAGTGGCTACACCTTC CASSEIQGLLSGYTF NA TRBJ1-2 TRBD1 TRBV2
TGTGCCAGCAGTCAGACAGGGCAGCATGAAAAACTGTTTTTT CASSQTGQHEKLFF NA TRBJ1-4 TRBD1 TRBV6-6
TGTGCCACTCAATTGACAGTCGTGACTGAAGCTTTCTTT CATQLTVVTEAFF NA TRBJ1-1 NA TRBV2
TGCAGCGTTGAAGACGTAGGGGAAGAGAGGCAGTATTTT CSVEDVGEERQYF NA TRBJ2-3 NA TRBV29-1
TGTGCCAGCAGCCTCCTTCGGGCGGGGGTGGTCACCGGGGAGCTGTTTTTT CASSLLRAGVVTGELFF NA TRBJ2-2 TRBD2 TRBV11-2
TGTGCCAGCAGCGGGATAGAGGGAAACACCATATATTTT CASSGIEGNTIYF once TRBJ1-3 NA TRBV6-5
TGTGCCAGCAGTGAAGGACTAGCGGGCTACAATGAGCAGTTCTTC CASSEGLAGYNEQFF NA TRBJ2-1 TRBD2 TRBV6-1
TGTGCCAGCAGTTGGACAGGAGGGATCACCGGGGAGCTGTTTTTT CASSWTGGITGELFF NA TRBJ2-2 NA TRBV6-5
TGTGCCAGCCCCGGGGGAGTCCCAGATACGCAGTATTTT CASPGGVPDTQYF NA TRBJ2-3 NA TRBV6-1
TGTGCCAGCAGTCGACAGGATAGGAGCTCCTACGAGCAGTACTTC CASSRQDRSSYEQYF NA TRBJ2-7 NA TRBV6-5
TGTGCCACCCAGGGCGATGAAAAACTGTTTTTT CATQGDEKLFF NA TRBJ1-4 NA TRBV28
TGTGCCAGTACAGACATTGGTCTGAGCAATCAGCCCCAGCATTTT CASTDIGLSNQPQHF NA TRBJ1-5 NA TRBV19
TGTGCCAGTAGTCCCCTCCGGGACAGGGGGTTCGGGAATAATTCACCCCTCCACTTT CASSPLRDRGFGNNSPLHF NA TRBJ1-6 TRBD1 TRBV19
TGCGCCAGCAGTGACCTGAGTGGCTACACCTTC CASSDLSGYTF few TRBJ1-2 NA TRBV10-2
TGTGCCAGCAGCCCCGGGACAGTAATAGGATCCGGGGAGCTGTTTTTT CASSPGTVIGSGELFF NA TRBJ2-2 TRBD1 TRBV11-3
TGTGCCAGCAGTTTCCGGGACAGTTGGGGCGAGCAGTACTTC CASSFRDSWGEQYF once TRBJ2-7 TRBD1 TRBV7-2
TGTGCCAGTAGTACAGGGGCTTGGAACTATGGCTACACCTTC CASSTGAWNYGYTF once TRBJ1-2 NA TRBV19
TGTGCCAGTAGTAAAACAGGGGGCGCAGGGGAAAAACTGTTTTTT CASSKTGGAGEKLFF once TRBJ1-4 TRBD1 TRBV19
TGCGCCAGCAGCCAAGAAGGAGGGTGGAGTCAGTTCTTC CASSQEGGWSQFF once TRBJ2-1 NA TRBV4-1
TGTGCCAGTAGTATCAGGGCTACGCAGTATTTT CASSIRATQYF NA TRBJ2-3 NA TRBV19
TGTGCCAGCAGTGAAACAGGGATCTATGGCTACACCTTC CASSETGIYGYTF few TRBJ1-2 NA TRBV2
TGTGCCAGCACTGGGAGGACAGGCTACACCGGGGAGCTGTTTTTT CASTGRTGYTGELFF NA TRBJ2-2 NA TRBV25-1
TGTGCCAGCAATCGGGGGTGGGCCGGGTTGTACGGGGAGCTGTTTTTT CASNRGWAGLYGELFF NA TRBJ2-2 NA TRBV6-6